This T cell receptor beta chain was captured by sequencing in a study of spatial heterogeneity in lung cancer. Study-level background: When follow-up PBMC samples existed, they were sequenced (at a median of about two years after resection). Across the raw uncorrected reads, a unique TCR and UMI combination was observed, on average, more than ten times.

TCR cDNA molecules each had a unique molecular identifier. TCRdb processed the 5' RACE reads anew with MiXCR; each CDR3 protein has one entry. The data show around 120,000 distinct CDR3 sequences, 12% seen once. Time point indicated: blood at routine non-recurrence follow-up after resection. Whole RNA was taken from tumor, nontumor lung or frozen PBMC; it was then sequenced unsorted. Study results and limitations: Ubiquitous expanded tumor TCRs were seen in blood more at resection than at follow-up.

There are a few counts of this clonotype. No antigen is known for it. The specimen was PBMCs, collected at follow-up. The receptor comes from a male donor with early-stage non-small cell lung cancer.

The CDR3 region is CASSPGPGANVLTF. DNA of the CDR3: TGTGCCAGCAGCCCCGGGCCTGGGGCCAACGTCCTGACTTTC. The rearrangement joins TRBV7-2 to TRBJ2-6, with D hard to call. Between the trimmed V and J ends, which lost 5 bases and 2 bases, there was a span of 7 bases. The CDR3 loop spans 14 amino acids. Germline-derived CDR1 and CDR2 are SGHTA and FQGNSA.